This is a list of T cell receptor beta chains from one sample in a study of shared clonotypes between healthy human individuals. Profiled with immunoSEQ multiplex PCR; TCRdb holds only in-frame clones, not every one. Of millions of clones detected, around 95% appear once; the ten largest clones hold around 0.13%. The sample was naive CD4+ T cells sorted from blood. These TCRs come from a man aged 18 to 29 in good health. The CDR3 runs from the conserved cysteine through the conserved F or W. Fields, in order: clone size, V gene, J gene, D gene, CDR3 DNA, CDR3 protein. A D gene is named only where the DNA matches it firmly. Part of the rows lack a size; the others show once, few, many or a class for expanded clones.

-	TRBV7-2	TRBJ2-5	-	TGTGCCAGCAGCTTAGTGTTGTCGGGGAGCGGCGAGACCCAGTACTTC	CASSLVLSGSGETQYF
-	TRBV7-2	TRBJ2-1	TRBD2	TGTGCCAGCAGACTCAGACTAGCGGGGCCCTACAATGAGCAGTTCTTC	CASRLRLAGPYNEQFF
-	TRBV25-1	TRBJ2-5	-	TGTGCCAGCAGTGAATATTGGGGGGGGCTTAGGCAAGAGACCCAGTACTTC	CASSEYWGGLRQETQYF
-	TRBV7-2	TRBJ2-4	-	TGTGCCAGCAGCTTGGACATAGCCAAAAACATTCAGTACTTC	CASSLDIAKNIQYF
-	TRBV10-3	TRBJ1-5	-	TGTGCCATCAGTGAGTTCGAAGTTCGGGCCTTAAGCAATCAGCCCCAGCATTTT	CAISEFEVRALSNQPQHF
-	TRBV27	TRBJ1-6	-	TGTGCCAGCACCCCCCTGGATAGGGTAGGAAATTCACCCCTCCACTTT	CASTPLDRVGNSPLHF
-	TRBV9	TRBJ1-2	-	TGTGCCAGCAGTCGTACTGGGTATGGCTACACCTTC	CASSRTGYGYTF
-	TRBV5-1	TRBJ2-2	TRBD1	TGCGCCAGCTCCCCCGGGACAGCGAACACCGGGGAGCTGTTTTTT	CASSPGTANTGELFF
-	TRBV7-9	TRBJ1-6	TRBD1	TGTGCCAGCAGCGTATGGACAGGGGTCGGTTCACCCCTCCACTTT	CASSVWTGVGSPLHF
-	TRBV5-1	TRBJ2-3	-	TGCGCCAGCAGCTTGACACAGAGCACAGATACGCAGTATTTT	CASSLTQSTDTQYF
-	TRBV5-1	TRBJ2-5	TRBD1	TGCGCCAGCAGCGATGACAGGGGGCGACGCATCCAAGAGACCCAGTACTTC	CASSDDRGRRIQETQYF
-	TRBV10-3	TRBJ1-3	TRBD1	TGTGCCATCAGCGACAGGGAAATCTCTGGAAACACCATATATTTT	CAISDREISGNTIYF
-	TRBV11-2	TRBJ2-3	TRBD1	TGTGCCAGCAGCCTAACAGGGGTCAGCACAGATACGCAGTATTTT	CASSLTGVSTDTQYF
-	TRBV5-1	TRBJ1-4	TRBD1	TGCGCCAGCAGCGGCAGGGGGCCTGGGGCTAATGAAAAACTGTTTTTT	CASSGRGPGANEKLFF
-	TRBV10-3	TRBJ1-1	-	TGTGCCATCAGTTGGACAGAGGGCGACACTGAAGCTTTCTTT	CAISWTEGDTEAFF
-	TRBV9	TRBJ2-4	-	TGTGCCAGCAGTAGAAGCGAGGCGGAGACCAAGTACTTC	CASSRSEAETKYF
-	TRBV5-1	TRBJ2-7	TRBD1	TGCGCCAGCAGACCCACAGGGGGCGAGCAGTACTTC	CASRPTGGEQYF
-	TRBV27	TRBJ1-5	-	TGTGCCAGCAGTTTAAGTGGGGGGCCGAGCAATCAGCCCCAGCATTTT	CASSLSGGPSNQPQHF
-	TRBV6-1	TRBJ2-2	TRBD1	TGTGCCAGCATGCCGGGACAGGGGGTCACCGGGGAGCTGTTTTTT	CASMPGQGVTGELFF
-	TRBV28	TRBJ1-2	TRBD1	TGTGCCAGCAGTCTACAGGGGGGGGCGCATAGCTATGGCTACACCTTC	CASSLQGGAHSYGYTF
-	TRBV18	TRBJ2-1	-	TGTGCCAGCTCACCACCGACGAAGGGTGAGCAGTTCTTC	CASSPPTKGEQFF
-	TRBV5-4	TRBJ2-2	-	TGTGCCAGCAGCCTCCCCGGAGGCACCGGGGAGCTGTTTTTT	CASSLPGGTGELFF
-	TRBV19	TRBJ1-1	-	TGTGCCAGCAACTCGCGGTTCCATGAAGCTTTCTTT	CASNSRFHEAFF
-	TRBV5-4	TRBJ1-2	-	TGTGCCAGCAGCTTAGACTCGACGGGCGGCTACACCTTC	CASSLDSTGGYTF
-	TRBV5-4	TRBJ1-2	-	TGTGCCAGCAGGAACCGGGGGGCACATGGCTACACCTTC	CASRNRGAHGYTF
-	TRBV30	TRBJ1-6	-	TGTGCCTGGAGTGTACTACCGACCTCCTATAATTCACCCCTCCACTTT	CAWSVLPTSYNSPLHF
-	TRBV25-1	TRBJ1-2	-	TGTGCCAGCACGAAGGACGGTAACTATGGCTACACCTTC	CASTKDGNYGYTF
-	TRBV2	TRBJ2-7	TRBD1	TGTGCCAGCAGTCCCGGGACAGGAAGATACGAGCAGTACTTC	CASSPGTGRYEQYF
-	TRBV19	TRBJ2-7	TRBD1	TGTGCCAGTAGTCGCCACCCGACAGGGGGCGTCGAGCAGTACTTC	CASSRHPTGGVEQYF
-	TRBV5-1	TRBJ1-4	-	TGCGCCAGCAGCTTGGACAGGGATAATGAAAAACTGTTTTTT	CASSLDRDNEKLFF
-	TRBV19	TRBJ2-5	TRBD1	TGTGCCAGTAGTATTGCGACAGGGCGCCAAGAGACCCAGTACTTC	CASSIATGRQETQYF
-	TRBV7-2	TRBJ2-1	TRBD2	TGTGCCAGCAGCTTAGAGGCTAGCGGGGGTTCCGGTTCGTTCTTC	CASSLEASGGSGSFF
-	TRBV30	TRBJ1-4	-	TGTGCCTGGAGTGGGCGGGGGAGATTTGAAAAACTGTTTTTT	CAWSGRGRFEKLFF
-	TRBV5-1	TRBJ2-7	-	TGCGCCAGCAGCTCCCAGACCGGAGGGCCCTACGAGCAGTACTTC	CASSSQTGGPYEQYF
-	TRBV7-9	TRBJ1-2	TRBD1	TGTGCCAGCAGCCATGGGGACAGAAAACTCTATGGCTACACCTTC	CASSHGDRKLYGYTF
-	TRBV15	TRBJ1-2	-	TGTGCCACCAGCAGGGCAGGAGTTGACTATGGCTACACCTTC	CATSRAGVDYGYTF
-	TRBV11-2	TRBJ2-1	TRBD1	TGTGCCAGCAGCTTAAACAGGGGGGTCTACAATGAGCAGTTCTTC	CASSLNRGVYNEQFF
-	TRBV6-1	TRBJ1-5	-	TGTGCCAGCAGTGAAGTCCAGCCCCAGCATTTT	CASSEVQPQHF
-	TRBV19	TRBJ2-3	TRBD2	TGTGCCAGTAGTATAGGCGGGAGTAGAACAGATACGCAGTATTTT	CASSIGGSRTDTQYF
-	TRBV5-4	TRBJ2-6	-	TGTGCCAGCAGCTTGGAATGGGCCAACGTCCTGACTTTC	CASSLEWANVLTF
-	TRBV19	TRBJ2-7	-	TGTGCCAGTAGTATAGATTCGGAGAGGGTAAGAGAGCAGTACTTC	CASSIDSERVREQYF
once	TRBV7-9	TRBJ2-7	TRBD1	TGTGCCAGCAGCCCCAGACAGGGGGCCTACGAGCAGTACTTC	CASSPRQGAYEQYF
once	TRBV5-1	TRBJ1-2	TRBD1	TGCGCCAGCAGCGATCAAGGGGGCCGGGGCTACACCTTC	CASSDQGGRGYTF
-	TRBV28	TRBJ2-6	-	TGTGCCAGCAGACTGACCCAAGCTGGGGCCAACGTCCTGACTTTC	CASRLTQAGANVLTF
-	TRBV29-1	TRBJ2-7	-	TGCAGCGTTGAATCCAGGCTGTCCTACGAGCAGTACTTC	CSVESRLSYEQYF
-	TRBV11-3	TRBJ1-1	-	TGTGCCAGCAGCACCCGGGGTGAAGCTTTCTTT	CASSTRGEAFF
-	TRBV18	TRBJ1-6	-	TGTGCCAGCTCACCCCTGGGGGGGGGCTTGGATTCACCCCTCCACTTT	CASSPLGGGLDSPLHF
-	TRBV7-9	TRBJ2-7	-	TGTGCCAGCAGCTTGGGTCTTGTGCAGTACTTC	CASSLGLVQYF
-	TRBV4-3	TRBJ2-5	TRBD2	TGCGCCAGCAGCGCGGGGACTAGCGGGAGGGCAGAGACCCAGTACTTC	CASSAGTSGRAETQYF
-	TRBV5-1	TRBJ2-5	TRBD2	TGCGCCAGCAGCCCCCCTCTAGCGGGGGGAATCTCAGAGACCCAGTACTTC	CASSPPLAGGISETQYF
-	TRBV6-5	TRBJ1-6	-	TGTGCCAGCAGTTACTCTGGCGGGAATTCACCCCTCCACTTT	CASSYSGGNSPLHF
-	TRBV9	TRBJ2-2	-	TGTGCCAGCAGCGTAGCCTTCGGGGCGAACACCGGGGAGCTGTTTTTT	CASSVAFGANTGELFF
once	TRBV21-1	TRBJ2-7	-	TGTGCCAGCGGGAGCGGGAGGGGGATTGACTACGAGCAGTACTTC	CASGSGRGIDYEQYF
-	TRBV5-6	TRBJ2-7	-	TGTGCCAGCAGCATACGGACAGTGAGTCCCTACGAGCAGTACTTC	CASSIRTVSPYEQYF